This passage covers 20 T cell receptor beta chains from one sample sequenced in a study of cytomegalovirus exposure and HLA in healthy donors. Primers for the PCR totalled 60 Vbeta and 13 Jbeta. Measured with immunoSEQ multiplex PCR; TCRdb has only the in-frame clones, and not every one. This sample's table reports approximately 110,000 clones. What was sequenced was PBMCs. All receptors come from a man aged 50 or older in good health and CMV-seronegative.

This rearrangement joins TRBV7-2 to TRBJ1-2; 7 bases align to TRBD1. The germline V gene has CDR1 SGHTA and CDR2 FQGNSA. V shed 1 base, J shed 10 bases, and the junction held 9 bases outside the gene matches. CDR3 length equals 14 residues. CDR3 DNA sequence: TGTGCCAGCAGCTTAGAGGTCAGGGGGTTATCCTACACCTTC. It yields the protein CASSLEVRGLSYTF.

CDR3 in DNA: TGTGCCAGCAAGAACAGGGGGCACGGTGAGCAGTTCTTC. Its protein is CASKNRGHGEQFF. The chain recombines TRBV6-5 with TRBJ2-1, with 9 bases lining up with TRBD1. CDR3 length equals 13 residues. The trim removed 7 bases at V and 9 bases at J, leaving 7 bases unmatched. Germline V gene lookup returns CDR1 MNHEY and CDR2 SVGAGI.

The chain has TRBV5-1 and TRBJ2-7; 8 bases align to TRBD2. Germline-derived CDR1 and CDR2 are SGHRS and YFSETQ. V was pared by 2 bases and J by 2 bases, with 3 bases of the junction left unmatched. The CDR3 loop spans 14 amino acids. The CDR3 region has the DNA TGCGCCAGCAGCTTACAGCGGGAGACCTACGAGCAGTACTTC. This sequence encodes CASSLQRETYEQYF. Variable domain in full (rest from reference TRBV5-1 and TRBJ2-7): KAGVTQTPRYLIKTRGQQVTLSCSPISGHRSVSWYQQTPGQGLQFLFEYFSETQRNKGNFPGRFSGRQFSNSRSEMNVSTLELGDSALYLCASSLQRETYEQYFGPGTRLTVT.

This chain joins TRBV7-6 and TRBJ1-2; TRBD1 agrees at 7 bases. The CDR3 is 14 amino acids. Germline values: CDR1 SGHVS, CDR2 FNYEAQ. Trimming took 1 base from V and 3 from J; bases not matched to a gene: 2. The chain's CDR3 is CASSLETGDYGYTF. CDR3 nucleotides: TGTGCCAGCAGCTTAGAAACAGGGGACTATGGCTACACCTTC. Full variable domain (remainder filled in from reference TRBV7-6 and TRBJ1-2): GAGVSQSPRYKVTKRGQDVALRCDPISGHVSLYWYRQALGQGPEFLTYFNYEAQQDKSGLPNDRFSAERPEGSISTLTIQRTEQRDSAMYRCASSLETGDYGYTFGSGTRLTVV.

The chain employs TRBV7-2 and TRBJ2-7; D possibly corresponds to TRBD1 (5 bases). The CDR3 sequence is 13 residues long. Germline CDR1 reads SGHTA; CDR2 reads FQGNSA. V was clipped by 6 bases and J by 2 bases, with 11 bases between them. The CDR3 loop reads CASSSGIAYEQYF. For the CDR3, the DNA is TGTGCCAGCAGTTCAGGGATTGCCTACGAGCAGTACTTC.

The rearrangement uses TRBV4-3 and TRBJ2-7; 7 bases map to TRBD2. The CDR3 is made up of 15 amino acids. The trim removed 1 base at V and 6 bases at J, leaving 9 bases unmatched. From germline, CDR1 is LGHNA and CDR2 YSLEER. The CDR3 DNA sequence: TGCGCCAGCAGCCAAGTGGTGGGGGGAGGGTGCGAGCAGTACTTC. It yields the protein CASSQVVGGGCEQYF.

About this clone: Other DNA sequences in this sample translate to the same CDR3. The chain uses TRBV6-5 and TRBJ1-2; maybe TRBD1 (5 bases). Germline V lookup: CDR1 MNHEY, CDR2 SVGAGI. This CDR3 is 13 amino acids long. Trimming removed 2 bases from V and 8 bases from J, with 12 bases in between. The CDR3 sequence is CASSYGAGQGYTF. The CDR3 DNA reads TGTGCCAGCAGTTACGGAGCAGGGCAGGGCTACACCTTC.

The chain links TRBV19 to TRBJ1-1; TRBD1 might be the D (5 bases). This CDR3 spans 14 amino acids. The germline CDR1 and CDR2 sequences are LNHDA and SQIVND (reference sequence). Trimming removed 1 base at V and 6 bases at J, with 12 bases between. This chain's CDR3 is CASSIVGGTPEAFF. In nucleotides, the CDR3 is TGTGCCAGTAGTATAGTGGGGGGGACCCCTGAAGCTTTCTTT.

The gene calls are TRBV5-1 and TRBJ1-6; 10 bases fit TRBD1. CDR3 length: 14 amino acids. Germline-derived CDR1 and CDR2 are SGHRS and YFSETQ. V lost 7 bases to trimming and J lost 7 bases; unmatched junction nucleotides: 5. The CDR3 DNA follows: TGCGCCAGCGGCCCGGGACAGGGGAATTCACCCCTCCACTTT. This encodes CASGPGQGNSPLHF.

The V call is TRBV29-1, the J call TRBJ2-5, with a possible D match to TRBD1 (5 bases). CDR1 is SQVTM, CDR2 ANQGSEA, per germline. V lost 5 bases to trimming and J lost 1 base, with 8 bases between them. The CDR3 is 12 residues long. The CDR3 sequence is CSVFRVQETQYF. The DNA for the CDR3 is TGCAGCGTTTTCAGGGTCCAAGAGACCCAGTACTTC.

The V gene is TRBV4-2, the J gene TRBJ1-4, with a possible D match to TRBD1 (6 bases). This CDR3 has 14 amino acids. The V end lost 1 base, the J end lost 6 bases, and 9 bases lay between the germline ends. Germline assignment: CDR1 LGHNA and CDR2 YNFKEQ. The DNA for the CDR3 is TGTGCCAGCAGCCAAGGGACAGCATATGAAAAACTGTTTTTT. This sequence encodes CASSQGTAYEKLFF.

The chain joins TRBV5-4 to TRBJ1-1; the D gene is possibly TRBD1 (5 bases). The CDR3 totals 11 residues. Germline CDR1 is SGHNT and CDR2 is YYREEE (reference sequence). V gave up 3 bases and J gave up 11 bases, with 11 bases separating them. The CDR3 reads CASSSGGYAFF. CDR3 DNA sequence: TGTGCCAGCAGCTCTGGGGGGTACGCTTTCTTT.

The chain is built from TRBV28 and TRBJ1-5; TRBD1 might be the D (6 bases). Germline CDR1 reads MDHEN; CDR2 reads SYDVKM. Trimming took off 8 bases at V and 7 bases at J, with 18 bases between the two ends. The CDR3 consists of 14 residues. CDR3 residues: CASGSQGREQPQHF. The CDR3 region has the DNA TGTGCCAGCGGATCACAGGGAAGAGAACAGCCCCAGCATTTT.

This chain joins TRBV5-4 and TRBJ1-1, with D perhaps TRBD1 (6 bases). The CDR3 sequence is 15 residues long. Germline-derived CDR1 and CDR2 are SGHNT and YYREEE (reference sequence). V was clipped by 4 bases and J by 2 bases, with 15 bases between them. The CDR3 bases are TGTGCCAGCAGCCACTCCTCACAGGGAAACACTGAAGCTTTCTTT. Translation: CASSHSSQGNTEAFF.

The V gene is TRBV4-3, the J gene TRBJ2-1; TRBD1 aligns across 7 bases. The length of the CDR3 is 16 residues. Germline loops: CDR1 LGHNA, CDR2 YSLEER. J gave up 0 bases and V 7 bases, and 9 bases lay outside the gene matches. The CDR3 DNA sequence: TGCGCCAGCAATACAGGGGCGGGTAACTCCTACAATGAGCAGTTCTTC. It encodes CASNTGAGNSYNEQFF.

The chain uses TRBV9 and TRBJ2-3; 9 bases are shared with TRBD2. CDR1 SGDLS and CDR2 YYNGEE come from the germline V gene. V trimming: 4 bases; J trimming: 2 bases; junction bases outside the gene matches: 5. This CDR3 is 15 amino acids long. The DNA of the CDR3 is TGTGCCAGCAGCACCCGACTAGCGGCCACAGATACGCAGTATTTT. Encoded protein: CASSTRLAATDTQYF.

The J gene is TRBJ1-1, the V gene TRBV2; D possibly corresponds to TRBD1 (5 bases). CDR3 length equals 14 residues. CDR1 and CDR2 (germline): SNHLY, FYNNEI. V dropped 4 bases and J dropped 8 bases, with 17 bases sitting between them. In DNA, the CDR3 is TGTGCCAGCAGTGTCCGAAGACAGCCTCCGGAAGCTTTCTTT. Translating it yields CASSVRRQPPEAFF.

This CDR3 is CASSIGGSGRSYEQYF. In DNA form, the CDR3 reads TGTGCCAGTAGTATTGGGGGCAGCGGTAGATCCTACGAGCAGTACTTC. J is TRBJ2-7 and V is TRBV19; possible D gene TRBD1, 6 bases. CDR1 LNHDA and CDR2 SQIVND come from the germline V gene (reference sequence). Trimming pared 3 bases from V and 1 base from J, leaving 16 bases between. This CDR3 contains 16 residues.

The CDR3 here is CASSKGAYRSSYNSPLHF. As DNA, the CDR3 is TGTGCCAGCAGTAAGGGGGCTTATCGATCCTCCTATAATTCACCCCTCCACTTT. This chain links TRBV5-6 with TRBJ1-6; 7 bases are shared with TRBD1. Looked up from germline, CDR1 is SGHDT and CDR2 is YYEEEE. The CDR3 loop spans 18 amino acids. V shed 5 bases, J shed 0 bases, and the junction held 11 bases outside the gene matches.

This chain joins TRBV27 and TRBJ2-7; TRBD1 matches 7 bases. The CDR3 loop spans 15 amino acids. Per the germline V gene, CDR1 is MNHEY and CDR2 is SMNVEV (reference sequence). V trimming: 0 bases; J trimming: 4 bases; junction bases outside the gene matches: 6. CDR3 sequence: CASSLSTGSPYEQYF. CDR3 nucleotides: TGTGCCAGCAGTTTATCGACAGGGTCGCCATACGAGCAGTACTTC.